The rows below give T cell receptor beta chains drawn from one sample of a study of blood T cell repertoires in COVID-19. TCRdb keeps only in-frame clones here, not all; method: immunoSEQ multiplex PCR. The table includes 300,000 to 450,000 clones, over 85% detected once. The sequenced sample was peripheral blood. The receptors derive from a woman aged 55-69 years with COVID-19, enrolled during active disease. The CDR3 runs from the conserved cysteine through the conserved F or W. A D gene is named only where the DNA matches it firmly. Expanded clones are given a class, and other clones once, few, many or no size at all.

TRBJ2-5,TRBV5-4,.,.,CASSLRRGPLRETQYF,TGTGCCAGCAGCTTGAGGCGGGGACCTCTGAGGGAGACCCAGTACTTC
TRBJ2-7,TRBV11-2,.,.,CASSLVGRVSYEQYF,TGTGCCAGCAGCTTGGTAGGCCGGGTCTCCTACGAGCAGTACTTC
TRBJ2-1,TRBV5-1,TRBD1,.,CASSIISGGNEQFF,TGCGCCAGCAGCATAATTTCAGGGGGCAATGAGCAGTTCTTC
TRBJ1-2,TRBV9,.,.,CASSAIYGYTF,TGTGCCAGCAGCGCCATCTATGGCTACACCTTC
TRBJ2-2,TRBV18,.,.,CASSATSTGELFF,TGTGCCAGCTCAGCGACTAGCACCGGGGAGCTGTTTTTT
TRBJ1-5,TRBV28,TRBD1,.,CASSSLRGTGDQPQHF,TGTGCCAGCAGTTCCCTCCGGGGGACAGGGGATCAGCCCCAGCATTTT
TRBJ1-5,TRBV28,.,.,CASRIPGREGQPQHF,TGTGCCAGCAGAATCCCTGGGAGGGAAGGCCAGCCCCAGCATTTT
TRBJ2-1,TRBV12-5,TRBD1,once,CASGLVLGTAYNEQFF,TGTGCTAGTGGTTTGGTACTAGGGACAGCTTACAATGAGCAGTTCTTC
TRBJ2-7,TRBV12-5,TRBD1,few,CASARDRAGYEQYF,TGTGCTAGTGCCCGGGACAGGGCAGGGTACGAGCAGTACTTC
TRBJ1-2,TRBV3-1/TRBV3-2,TRBD1,.,CASSLTGTGSIGYGYTF,TGTGCCAGCAGCTTGACCGGGACAGGGAGTATTGGCTATGGCTACACCTTC
TRBJ2-7,TRBV18,.,.,CASSPWKGESYEQYF,TGTGCCAGCTCACCATGGAAGGGGGAATCCTACGAGCAGTACTTC
TRBJ1-3,TRBV7-2,.,once,CASTRRGTGNTIYF,TGTGCCAGCACCCGTCGAGGAACTGGAAACACCATATATTTT
TRBJ1-6,TRBV4-2,.,.,CASSQGTGNNSPLHF,TGTGCCAGCAGCCAAGGAACAGGGAATAATTCACCCCTCCACTTT
TRBJ1-6,TRBV19,.,.,CASSTGPGISYNSPLHF,TGTGCCAGTAGTACTGGCCCAGGGATCTCCTATAATTCACCCCTCCACTTT
TRBJ1-6,TRBV7-8,.,.,CASSFSVGNSPLHF,TGTGCCAGCAGCTTTTCCGTCGGGAATTCACCCCTCCACTTT